This TCR beta chain was profiled in a study of T cells in localized non-small cell lung cancer. This clone was observed a single time. Using immunoSEQ multiplex PCR, the repertoire was profiled, and TCRdb retains in-frame clones only, with some absent. This sample has about 33,000 clones; about 90% occur once, and the top ten carry around 4.3%. Germline V gene data show CDR1 as SGHTA and CDR2 as FQGNSA. This CDR3 is 16 amino acids long. Trimming cost V 2 bases and J 9 bases; bases outside gene matches: 10. The sample in question was peripheral blood, obtained before any cancer treatment. The sequence was obtained from a man aged 40-75 years with stage I lung adenocarcinoma. The V gene is TRBV7-2, the J gene TRBJ1-6; 7 bases are shared with TRBD1. The DNA for the CDR3 is TGTGCCAGCAGCTTAAGGGGGCAAGGATACCCTTCACCCCTCCACTTT. Translated: CASSLRGQGYPSPLHF.